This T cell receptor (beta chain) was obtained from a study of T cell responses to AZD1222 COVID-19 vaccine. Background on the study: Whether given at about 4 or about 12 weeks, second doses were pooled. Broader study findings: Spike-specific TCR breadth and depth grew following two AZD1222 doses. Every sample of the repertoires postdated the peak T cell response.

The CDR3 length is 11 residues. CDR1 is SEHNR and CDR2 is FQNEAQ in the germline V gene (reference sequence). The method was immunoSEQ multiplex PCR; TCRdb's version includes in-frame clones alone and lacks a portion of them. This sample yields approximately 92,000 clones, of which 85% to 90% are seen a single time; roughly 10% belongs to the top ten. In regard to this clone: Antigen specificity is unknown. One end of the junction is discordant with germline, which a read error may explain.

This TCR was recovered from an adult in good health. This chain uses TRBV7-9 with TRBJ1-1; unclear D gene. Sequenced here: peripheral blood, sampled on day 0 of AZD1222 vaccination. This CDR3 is CASSLEWLVEF. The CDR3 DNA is TGTGCCAGCAGCTTAGAATGGTTGGTCGAATTT.